The rows below give T cell receptor beta chains drawn from one sample of a study of cytomegalovirus exposure and HLA in healthy donors. The assay was immunoSEQ multiplex PCR, and TCRdb's table has in-frame clones only and misses some. The sample comprises over 75,000 clones, over 60% of which are singletons, and about 3.5% rests with the top ten. Sequencing input: PBMCs. All receptors come from a male donor in good health and CMV-seropositive. Each CDR3 is given with its conserved first and last residue. The D gene is left open where the match is weak. Part of the rows lack a size; the others show once, few, many or a class for expanded clones.

DNA	CDR3	D	size	J	V
TGCGCCAGCAGCCAACGCGGAGGGACCAACTATGGCTACACCTTC	CASSQRGGTNYGYTF	NA	NA	TRBJ1-2	TRBV4-1
TGTGCCAGTAGTATAGGGCCGGGGGTAGGTGAAAAACTGTTTTTT	CASSIGPGVGEKLFF	NA	few	TRBJ1-4	TRBV19
TGTGCCTGGACCCCCTCCCTACAGGGAGTCGGTGAAGCTTTCTTT	CAWTPSLQGVGEAFF	NA	NA	TRBJ1-1	TRBV30
TGTGCCAGTAGTCGACTAGCGGACACCGGGGAGCTGTTTTTT	CASSRLADTGELFF	TRBD2	once	TRBJ2-2	TRBV19
TGTGCCACCAGCACACGGAGGCAAATTAGTGGCTACACCTTC	CATSTRRQISGYTF	NA	NA	TRBJ1-2	TRBV15
TGTGCCAGCAACCCCCGGGGGGGGAGCACAGATACGCAGTATTTT	CASNPRGGSTDTQYF	TRBD2	NA	TRBJ2-3	TRBV11-2
TGTGCCAGACCGGTTAGTAAAGAGACCCAGTACTTC	CARPVSKETQYF	NA	NA	TRBJ2-5	TRBV6-1
TGCGCCAGCAGTGAGAGCCGGACAGGACGTTACGAGCAGTACTTC	CASSESRTGRYEQYF	TRBD1	few	TRBJ2-7	TRBV10-1
TGTGCCAGCAGCGTAGACAGGGGGCAAGGCGAGCAGTACTTC	CASSVDRGQGEQYF	TRBD1	once	TRBJ2-7	TRBV7-9
TGTGCCAGCAGCGTTAAAGAGACCCAGTACTTC	CASSVKETQYF	NA	once	TRBJ2-5	TRBV5-6
TGTGCTAGCAGCCTTGGGACTAGCGGGGACGAGCAGTTCTTC	CASSLGTSGDEQFF	TRBD2	NA	TRBJ2-1	TRBV7-7
TGTGCCAGCAGCCCGAGGACTAGCGGGGGGCAATACCAAGAGACCCAGTACTTC	CASSPRTSGGQYQETQYF	TRBD2	NA	TRBJ2-5	TRBV7-6
TGTGCCAGCAGTCCAGCTAGCGGGGGGACTTCCCACGAGCAGTACTTC	CASSPASGGTSHEQYF	TRBD2	NA	TRBJ2-7	TRBV28
TGCGCCAGCAGCTTGGCCGGGGGGGGCACAGATACGCAGTATTTT	CASSLAGGGTDTQYF	TRBD2	NA	TRBJ2-3	TRBV5-1
TGCAGCGTTGACGGGACAGGAGTTTCGATGAACACTGAAGCTTTCTTT	CSVDGTGVSMNTEAFF	TRBD1	NA	TRBJ1-1	TRBV29-1
TGTGCCAGCAACCTGGACAGGGAGGGTAATTCACCCCTCCACTTT	CASNLDREGNSPLHF	TRBD1	NA	TRBJ1-6	TRBV2
TGTGCCAGCAGCTTGGTTAGCGGGGAGCTGTTTTTT	CASSLVSGELFF	NA	NA	TRBJ2-2	TRBV5-6
TGTGCCTGGGGGACAGGGGTGGGTGCTGAAGCTTTCTTT	CAWGTGVGAEAFF	TRBD1	NA	TRBJ1-1	TRBV30
TGTGCCAGCTCACCACGGGGTCAGGGGGCGAGGTACGAGCAGTACTTC	CASSPRGQGARYEQYF	TRBD1	NA	TRBJ2-7	TRBV18
TGTGCCAGCAGCTTACCAGGGGGAAGGGGCTACACCTTC	CASSLPGGRGYTF	TRBD1	few	TRBJ1-2	TRBV5-4
TGCGCCAGCAGCTTGGAAGGGGCGCAGGACGGGGAGCTGTTTTTT	CASSLEGAQDGELFF	NA	NA	TRBJ2-2	TRBV5-1
TGTGCCAGCAGCCAAGCGGGAATGAGCAATCAGCCCCAGCATTTT	CASSQAGMSNQPQHF	NA	NA	TRBJ1-5	TRBV7-9
TGTGCCAGCAGCGTAGGGGGGGACTATGGCTACACCTTC	CASSVGGDYGYTF	NA	once	TRBJ1-2	TRBV9
TGTGCCAGTAGTATAGGTGGGCGTTTCTACGAGCAGTACTTC	CASSIGGRFYEQYF	NA	NA	TRBJ2-7	TRBV19
TGTGCCAGCAGCTTAGTTCAGGGGCAAAACACTGAAGCTTTCTTT	CASSLVQGQNTEAFF	NA	NA	TRBJ1-1	TRBV7-9
TGCAGCGCAAGCGGGGGGGCCAATGAGCAGTTCTTC	CSASGGANEQFF	TRBD2	NA	TRBJ2-1	TRBV29-1
TGTGCCAGCAGCTTGGGACTCAACCTCAATGAGCAGTTCTTC	CASSLGLNLNEQFF	NA	NA	TRBJ2-1	TRBV5-6
TGTGCCAGCAGCCAAGTACAGGTAAAAGCCTACGAGCAGTACTTC	CASSQVQVKAYEQYF	NA	once	TRBJ2-7	TRBV4-2
TGTGCCAGCAGCGCAAGACAGGGGGGAGGGAACACTGAAGCTTTCTTT	CASSARQGGGNTEAFF	TRBD1	NA	TRBJ1-1	TRBV5-4
TGTGCCAGCACCAACGGAGGGAATACTGAAGCTTTCTTT	CASTNGGNTEAFF	NA	NA	TRBJ1-1	TRBV25-1
TGTGCCAGCTCACCCTTTCGGGACAGAAATGAAAAACTGTTTTTT	CASSPFRDRNEKLFF	TRBD1	few	TRBJ1-4	TRBV18
TGTGCCAGCACCTTACAGGGGGCGGGCACTGAAGCTTTCTTT	CASTLQGAGTEAFF	TRBD1	NA	TRBJ1-1	TRBV6-1
TGTGCCTGGAGTATCAGCTACAATGAGCAGTTCTTC	CAWSISYNEQFF	NA	NA	TRBJ2-1	TRBV30
TGCGCCAGCAGCCGTCAGGGGCGTCCGGAATTTGGTGGCTACACCTTC	CASSRQGRPEFGGYTF	NA	NA	TRBJ1-2	TRBV4-1
TGTGCCAGCAGCGGGAGCACTAGCGGTAGGGAGACCCAGTACTTC	CASSGSTSGRETQYF	TRBD2	NA	TRBJ2-5	TRBV5-4